These T cell receptor beta chains were read from a single sample in a study of post-analysis software for immune sequencing data. MiXCR, applied by TCRdb to the PCR reads, yields one record per CDR3 protein. The sample has approximately 730,000 distinct CDR3 sequences; about 27% are singletons. Material: blood. The receptors here all came from a girl aged 10-17 years with multiple sclerosis. The conserved cysteine and the conserved F or W are not part of the CDR3 here. A D gene is named only where the DNA matches it firmly. Expanded clones get a size class; other rows say once, few or many, or leave the size out.

CDR3 protein: SVEDRLEQF
clone size: many
D gene: -
V gene: TRBV29-1
CDR3 length: 9

CDR3 protein: SARDVGSGEQETQY
clone size: -
D gene: TRBD2
V gene: TRBV20-1
CDR3 length: 14

CDR3 protein: SVGPTGGVETQY
clone size: few
D gene: TRBD1
V gene: TRBV29-1
CDR3 length: 12

CDR3 protein: AIASLRGGTEAF
clone size: -
D gene: -
V gene: TRBV10-3
CDR3 length: 12

CDR3 protein: SARGGPVNQPQH
clone size: many
D gene: -
V gene: TRBV20-1
CDR3 length: 12

CDR3 protein: ASSTRLGDINEQF
clone size: few
D gene: -
V gene: TRBV7-9
CDR3 length: 13

CDR3 protein: ASRENSGQFNYGYT
clone size: few
D gene: -
V gene: TRBV2
CDR3 length: 14

CDR3 protein: ASSKGGNGNQPQH
clone size: few
D gene: -
V gene: TRBV4-2
CDR3 length: 13

CDR3 protein: SAPPGGRDSYEQY
clone size: few
D gene: TRBD2
V gene: TRBV20-1
CDR3 length: 13

CDR3 protein: ASSFTTNTGELF
clone size: -
D gene: -
V gene: TRBV7-2
CDR3 length: 12

CDR3 protein: ASSFIGGEEQY
clone size: many
D gene: -
V gene: TRBV12-3/TRBV12-4
CDR3 length: 11

CDR3 protein: ASSPSRSDTQY
clone size: -
D gene: -
V gene: TRBV5-1
CDR3 length: 11

CDR3 protein: ASSYSDSLEQY
clone size: few
D gene: -
V gene: TRBV6-2/TRBV6-3
CDR3 length: 11

CDR3 protein: ASSLPPQGGHEQF
clone size: -
D gene: -
V gene: TRBV11-2
CDR3 length: 13

CDR3 protein: ASSSLTAGYLEQF
clone size: many
D gene: -
V gene: TRBV5-1
CDR3 length: 13

CDR3 protein: SATPGQGGRVHGYT
clone size: -
D gene: TRBD1
V gene: TRBV29-1
CDR3 length: 14

CDR3 protein: ASSLASRGGRPDTQY
clone size: -
D gene: TRBD2
V gene: TRBV7-2
CDR3 length: 15

CDR3 protein: SARDISGRFHEQY
clone size: -
D gene: TRBD2
V gene: TRBV20-1
CDR3 length: 13

CDR3 protein: SVSVGTEKLF
clone size: -
D gene: -
V gene: TRBV29-1
CDR3 length: 10

CDR3 protein: ASSQQGRYGYT
clone size: few
D gene: -
V gene: TRBV9
CDR3 length: 11

CDR3 protein: ASSPGLAGGNYNEQF
clone size: -
D gene: TRBD2
V gene: TRBV12-3/TRBV12-4
CDR3 length: 15

CDR3 protein: ASSLVGRTEGKNIQY
clone size: -
D gene: -
V gene: TRBV11-1
CDR3 length: 15

CDR3 protein: ASSLSGATDTQY
clone size: -
D gene: -
V gene: TRBV12-3/TRBV12-4
CDR3 length: 12

CDR3 protein: SVPRQGGLGETQY
clone size: -
D gene: TRBD1
V gene: TRBV29-1
CDR3 length: 13

CDR3 protein: ASSRTLAGGSTDTQY
clone size: many
D gene: TRBD2
V gene: TRBV7-2
CDR3 length: 15

CDR3 protein: ASSEGGLASGANVLT
clone size: -
D gene: -
V gene: TRBV6-1
CDR3 length: 15

CDR3 protein: ASSFSDRGSETQY
clone size: few
D gene: TRBD1
V gene: TRBV7-9
CDR3 length: 13

CDR3 protein: SADPLRTDSNQPQH
clone size: -
D gene: -
V gene: TRBV20-1
CDR3 length: 14

CDR3 protein: ASSPVGGVPGELF
clone size: few
D gene: -
V gene: TRBV7-8
CDR3 length: 13

CDR3 protein: ASSFGGNVRLSGEQF
clone size: -
D gene: -
V gene: TRBV7-2
CDR3 length: 15

CDR3 protein: ATSTRRPVGETQY
clone size: -
D gene: -
V gene: TRBV15
CDR3 length: 13

CDR3 protein: ASSRSGNLQTLGEQY
clone size: few
D gene: -
V gene: TRBV4-3
CDR3 length: 15